What follows is one T cell receptor beta chain and its context. Its antigen remains unknown. With 60 Vbeta and 13 Jbeta primers, the PCR was carried out. Profiled with immunoSEQ multiplex PCR; TCRdb holds only in-frame clones, not every one. The profile covers some 170,000 clones, with around 85% appearing a single time and approximately 4.5% taken by the ten largest. The data were taken from a study of cytomegalovirus exposure and HLA in healthy donors. Study in general: HLA-typed donors were the source of approximately 80 million unique TCRs, which an early data release held.

Findings and limits, study-wide: Later analysis associated a missense DCLRE1C variant with TCR beta V- and J-gene trimming. Among donors in an Asian-associated ancestry cluster, a later analysis reportedly found fewer N-insertions than the roughly 610-donor mean. Roughly uniform sequencing depth across donors was assumed, possibly incorrectly.

This clonotype was sampled from a man aged 40-55 years in good health and CMV-seronegative. The specimen sequenced was PBMCs.

In DNA, the CDR3 is TGCGCCAGCAGGGGGGGAACATCACCTCAGCAGTATGGCTACACCTTC. It specifies CASRGGTSPQQYGYTF. The rearrangement joins TRBV5-1 to TRBJ1-2; D is perhaps TRBD1 (5 bases). V lost 5 bases, J lost 5 bases, and 22 bases lay in between. The CDR3 has 16 amino acids. Germline assignment: CDR1 SGHRS and CDR2 YFSETQ.